This T cell receptor beta chain was obtained from a study of regulatory T cells. The PCR used 52 TRBV and 13 TRBJ primers. Data came from immunoSEQ multiplex PCR; TCRdb stores just in-frame clones and leaves some out. Of roughly 10,000 clones in the sample, over 75% were seen once. Patients aged 2 to 39 years had fewer naive and more memory CD4+ and CD8+ T cells. The length of the CDR3 is 15 residues. Germline CDR1 reads MDHEN; CDR2 reads SYDVKM. Trimming removed 6 bases from V and 7 bases from J; junction bases left unmatched: 11. The J gene is TRBJ2-7, the V gene TRBV28, with 11 bases lining up with TRBD1. Sequencing used CD8+ T cells sorted from blood. This receptor was taken from a person under 35 with CD3G deficiency. CDR3 amino acids: CASRPRTGGTGEQYF. In DNA, the CDR3 is TGTGCCAGCAGGCCTAGGACAGGGGGCACCGGGGAGCAGTACTTC.